This T cell receptor beta chain was identified in a study of T cell therapy after organ transplantation. Study-wide context: Responders numbered eight and nonresponders two among approximately ten patients.

The time point: 20-29 weeks after completion of therapy. Study results and caveats: Effects of concurrent antirejection and antiviral medications were not evaluable.

As to this clone: Its matching antigen is unknown.

This CDR3 region has 14 residues. Germline V gene sequence: CDR1 SGHVT, CDR2 SQSDAQ. V was pared by 1 base and J by 6 bases, with 13 bases between. The protocol was immunoSEQ multiplex PCR, while the TCRdb copy is restricted to in-frame clones and leaves out a portion. The data show some 2,000 clones, around 76% seen once. The chain links TRBV7-4 to TRBJ2-7, with D possibly being TRBD2 (6 bases). The TCR was taken from a human patient who had received a solid organ transplant and had CMV disease. A share of the T cells may be of graft donor origin. The sample was CD8+ T cells from blood, taken after autologous CMV-specific T cell therapy. The CDR3 here is CASSLGGPSAEQYF. The CDR3 region has the DNA TGTGCCAGCAGCTTAGGGGGTCCTAGCGCCGAGCAGTACTTC.